This TCR beta chain derives from a study of shared clonotypes between healthy human individuals. TCRdb's copy holds only in-frame clones and misses some; the assay was immunoSEQ multiplex PCR. The repertoire includes 950,000 to 1,100,000 clones, around 78% of them detected once, and 0.5% to 0.65% sits in the top ten. This CDR3 is built from 14 residues. The V and J ends lost 0 bases and 11 bases respectively, with 16 bases between them. Germline CDR1 MNHEY, CDR2 SVGAGI. Sequences were obtained from memory CD4+ T cells from PBMCs. Sample subset: CD45RA-negative fraction. This clonotype originated in a man in his late teens or twenties in good health. Some clones in this sample may be carry-over from other donors' samples. The chain recombines TRBV6-5 with TRBJ1-1; D call uncertain. In DNA form, the CDR3 reads TGTGCCAGCAGTTACTCGACGGGGAGGCCTGGGGCTTTCTTT. Protein product: CASSYSTGRPGAFF.